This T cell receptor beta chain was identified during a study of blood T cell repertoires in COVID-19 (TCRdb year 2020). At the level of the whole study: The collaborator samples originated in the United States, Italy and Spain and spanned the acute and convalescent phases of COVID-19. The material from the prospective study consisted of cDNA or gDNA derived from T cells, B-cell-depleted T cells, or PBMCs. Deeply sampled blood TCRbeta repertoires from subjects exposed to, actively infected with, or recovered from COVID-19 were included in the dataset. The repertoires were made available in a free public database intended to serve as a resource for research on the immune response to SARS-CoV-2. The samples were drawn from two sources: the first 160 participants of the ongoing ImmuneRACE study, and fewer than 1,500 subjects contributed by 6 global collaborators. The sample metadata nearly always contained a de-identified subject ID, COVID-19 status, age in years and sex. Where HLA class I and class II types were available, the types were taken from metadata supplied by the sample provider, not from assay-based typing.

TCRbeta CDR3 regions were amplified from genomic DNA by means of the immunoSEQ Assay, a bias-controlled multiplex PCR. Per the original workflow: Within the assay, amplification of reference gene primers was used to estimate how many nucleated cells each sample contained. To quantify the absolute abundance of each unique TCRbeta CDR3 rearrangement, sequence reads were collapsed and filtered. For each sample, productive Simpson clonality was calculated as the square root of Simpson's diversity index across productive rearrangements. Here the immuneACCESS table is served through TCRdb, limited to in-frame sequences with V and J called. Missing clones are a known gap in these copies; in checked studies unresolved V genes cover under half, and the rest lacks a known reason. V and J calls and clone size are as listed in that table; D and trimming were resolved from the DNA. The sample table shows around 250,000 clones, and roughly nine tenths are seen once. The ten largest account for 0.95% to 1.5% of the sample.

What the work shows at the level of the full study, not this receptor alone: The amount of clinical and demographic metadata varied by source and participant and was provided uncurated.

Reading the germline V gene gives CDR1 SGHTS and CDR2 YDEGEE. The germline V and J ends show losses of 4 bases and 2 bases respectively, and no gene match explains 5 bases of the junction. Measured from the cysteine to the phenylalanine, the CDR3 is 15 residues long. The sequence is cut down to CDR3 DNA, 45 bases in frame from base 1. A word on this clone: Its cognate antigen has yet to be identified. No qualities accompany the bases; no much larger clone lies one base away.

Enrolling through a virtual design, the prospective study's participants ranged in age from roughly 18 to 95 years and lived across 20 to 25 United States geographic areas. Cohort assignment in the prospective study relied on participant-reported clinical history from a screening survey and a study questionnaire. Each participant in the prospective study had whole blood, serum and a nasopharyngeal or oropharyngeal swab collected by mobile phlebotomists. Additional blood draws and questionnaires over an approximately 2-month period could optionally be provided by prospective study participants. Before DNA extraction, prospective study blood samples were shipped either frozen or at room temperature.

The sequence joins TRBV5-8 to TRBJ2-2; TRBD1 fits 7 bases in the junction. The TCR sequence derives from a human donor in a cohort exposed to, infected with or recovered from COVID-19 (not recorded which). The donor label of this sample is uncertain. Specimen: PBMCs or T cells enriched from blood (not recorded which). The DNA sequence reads TGTGCCAGCAGCCTGACAGGGACCAACACCGGGGAGCTGTTTTTT. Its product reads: CASSLTGTNTGELFF.